The next 13 T cell receptor beta chains were all read from a single sample in a study of CD8 T cells in ankylosing spondylitis. Each CDR3 protein gets one entry after TCRdb re-called the 5' RACE reads with MiXCR. The sample has 300,000 to 400,000 distinct CDR3 sequences, 20% seen once. The sequenced sample consisted of blood, either unsorted or a sorted T cell fraction (not recorded which). The receptors derive from a male donor with ankylosing spondylitis or in good health (not recorded which).

This clonotype was seen more than once but under ten times. The chain is built from TRBV29-1 and TRBJ2-1; 9 bases are shared with TRBD1. The CDR3 sequence is 15 residues long. Germline lookup yields CDR1 SQVTM and CDR2 ANQGSEA. The V gene end was trimmed by 5 bases and the J gene end by 4 bases; junction bases not matched to a gene: 9. CDR3 protein: CSVRARTGVYNEQFF. As DNA, the CDR3 is TGCAGCGTTAGAGCTAGGACAGGGGTTTACAATGAGCAGTTCTTC.

The chain combines TRBV6-1 with TRBJ2-5; 7 bases agree with TRBD2. The germline gives CDR1 MNHNS, CDR2 SASEGT. The ends lost 1 base at V and 9 bases at J; junction bases unmatched: 8. This CDR3 region has 14 residues. As DNA, the CDR3 is TGTGCCAGCAGTGAAGGGGTCTTTCGGGAGGCCCAGTACTTC. This translates into CASSEGVFREAQYF.

This chain joins TRBV4-1 and TRBJ2-5; 11 nucleotides agree with TRBD2. This CDR3 region has 15 residues. Germline trimming cut 2 bases from V and 4 bases from J; bases unmatched to any gene: 3. The germline V gene has CDR1 MGHRA and CDR2 YSYEKL. CDR3 in DNA: TGCGCCAGCAGCCAAACTCTAGCGGGGGGAGAGACCCAGTACTTC. Translation: CASSQTLAGGETQYF.

A few counts support this clonotype. The chain joins TRBV10-3 to TRBJ2-1; 9 bases line up with TRBD2. With 4 bases clipped from V and 5 bases from J, the junction kept 9 bases outside the gene matches. The CDR3 runs to 16 residues. The V gene's germline CDR1 is ENHRY and CDR2 SYGVKD. As DNA, the CDR3 is TGTGCCATCAGTGGGGGGAGCGGGGGGTCCGACAATGAGCAGTTCTTC. This sequence encodes CAISGGSGGSDNEQFF.

This clonotype was seen more than once but under ten times. This rearrangement joins TRBV9 to TRBJ1-1; no clear D. The CDR3 covers 12 residues. Trimming took 3 bases from V and 3 from J, leaving 6 bases between them. The germline V gene encodes CDR1 SGDLS and CDR2 YYNGEE. The CDR3, as DNA: TGTGCCAGCAGCGCCCGGGACACTGAAGCTTTCTTT. Its protein product is CASSARDTEAFF. The entire variable domain, with the rest obtained from reference TRBV9 and TRBJ1-1, is as follows: DSGVTQTPKHLITATGQRVTLRCSPRSGDLSVYWYQQSLDQGLQFLIQYYNGEERAKGNILERFSAQQFPDLHSELNLSSLELGDSALYFCASSARDTEAFFGQGTRLTVV.

This clonotype was detected a few times. CDR3 nucleotide sequence: TGTGCCATCAGTGGGGCGAAGGGGTACGAGCAGTACTTC. It specifies CAISGAKGYEQYF. The V call is TRBV10-3, the J call TRBJ2-7; D perhaps matches TRBD1 (5 bases). Deletions cut 4 bases from V and 4 bases from J, with 11 bases between. The V gene's germline CDR1 is ENHRY and CDR2 SYGVKD. The CDR3 sequence is 13 residues long.

V usage is TRBV19 and J usage is TRBJ1-1; 10 nucleotides align to TRBD1. J was trimmed by 5 bases and V by 3 bases; bases with no gene match: 0. Germline CDR1 is LNHDA and CDR2 is SQIVND (reference sequence). The CDR3 loop spans 13 amino acids. As DNA, the CDR3 is TGTGCCAGTAGTATGGACAGGGGGACTGAAGCTTTCTTT. It encodes CASSMDRGTEAFF. The whole variable domain, remainder taken from reference TRBV19 and TRBJ1-1, is DGGITQSPKYLFRKEGQNVTLSCEQNLNHDAMYWYRQDPGQGLRLIYYSQIVNDFQKGDIAEGYSVSREKKESFPLTVTSAQKNPTAFYLCASSMDRGTEAFFGQGTRLTVV.

Turning to this clonotype: Because it lacks the conserved phenylalanine or tryptophan at the end, this CDR3 is likely a read error. The chain recombines TRBV5-6 with TRBJ2-1; D is unclear. V was cut by 4 bases and J by 6 bases, with 8 bases left in between. This CDR3 has 12 amino acids. Germline CDR1 reads SGHDT; CDR2 reads YYEEEE. CDR3 amino acids: CASSRATNEQFL. The CDR3 coding sequence is TGTGCCAGCAGCCGGGCTACCAATGAGCAGTTCCTC.

Only a few counts were recorded for this clonotype. The genes are TRBV7-9 and TRBJ2-7; the D gene is possibly TRBD2 (7 bases). Germline V CDR1 and CDR2: SEHNR, FQNEAQ (reference sequence). V was shortened by 4 bases and J by 4 bases, with 17 bases between the two germline ends. CDR3 length equals 15 residues. In DNA, the CDR3 is TGTGCCAGCAGCTCCCCCGCCGCGGGGGCTTACGAGCAGTACTTC. It is translated as CASSSPAAGAYEQYF.

This clonotype was observed many times. The V and J genes are TRBV6-5 and TRBJ2-3; D gene ambiguous. Trimming shortened V by 2 bases and J by 5 bases, and 2 bases separated the two germline ends. The CDR3 has 11 amino acids. CDR1 is MNHEY and CDR2 is SVGAGI in the germline V gene. CDR3 DNA sequence: TGTGCCAGCAGTTACGGAGATACGCAGTATTTT. Its translation is CASSYGDTQYF.

The chain employs TRBV7-3 and TRBJ2-3; perhaps TRBD1 as D (5 bases). V was trimmed by 6 bases and J by 1 base, leaving 8 bases between them. The germline V gene encodes CDR1 SGHTA and CDR2 FQGTGA. The CDR3 totals 13 residues. CDR3 protein: CASRQQGTDTQYF. CDR3 nucleotide sequence: TGTGCCAGCAGACAACAGGGCACAGATACGCAGTATTTT.

V is TRBV30 and J is TRBJ2-2; no clear D. V lost 8 bases and J 9 bases, leaving 16 bases between the germline ends. Germline assignment: CDR1 GTSNPN and CDR2 SVGIG (reference sequence). The CDR3 has 12 residues. This CDR3 is CALTGPSRELFF. DNA of the CDR3: TGTGCCCTAACGGGCCCGAGCAGGGAGCTGTTTTTT.

This clonotype was seen a handful of times. V usage is TRBV4-1 and J usage is TRBJ2-2; 10 bases align to TRBD1. The V segment lost 0 bases and the J segment 3 bases; nucleotides outside the gene matches: 7. The V gene's germline CDR1 is MGHRA and CDR2 YSYEKL. The CDR3 length is 18 residues. CDR3 sequence reads: CASSQEGQGVLDTGELFF. In DNA, the CDR3 is TGCGCCAGCAGCCAAGAAGGACAGGGGGTCTTAGACACCGGGGAGCTGTTTTTT.